The 32 T cell receptor beta chains reported below all come from one sample, sequenced in a study of blood T cell repertoires in COVID-19 (dated by TCRdb to about 2020). The library relied on the immunoSEQ multiplex PCR assay. Imported from immuneACCESS, the table was reduced by TCRdb to in-frame sequences with V and J called. These copies leave out some clones; in studies compared against another copy, an unresolved V gene accounts for under half, and the cause of the remainder is not known. The sample table contains around 300,000 clones; only one count was recorded for approximately 92% of them. The ten largest clones add up to roughly 7.3% of the sample. Material for sequencing was peripheral blood. These receptors were collected from a woman aged 30 to 39 with COVID-19, enrolled during active disease.

The V and J genes are TRBV2 and TRBJ1-5; D gene uncertain. From germline, CDR1 is SNHLY and CDR2 FYNNEI. The CDR3 spans 11 residues. CDR3 sequence: CREEGNQPQHF. CDR3 in DNA: TGTCGGGAAGAAGGAAATCAGCCCCAGCATTTT.

Here the CDR3 reads CATKDRDEGTQYF. CDR3 coding DNA: TGTGCCACCAAAGACAGGGATGAAGGTACGCAGTATTTT. The J gene is TRBJ2-3, the V gene TRBV10-3; 7 bases fit TRBD1. The CDR3 covers 13 residues. Germline CDR1 and CDR2: ENHRY and SYGVKD. V lost 10 bases, J lost 8 bases, and 12 bases stayed unmatched.

The gene calls are TRBV21-1 and TRBJ2-7; the D call in the table, TRBD1, was not verified against the DNA. TRBV21-1 is a pseudogene. This CDR3 region has 20 residues. As DNA, the CDR3 is TGTGCCAGCAGCAAACAGGACAGGGGATTTGCCGACCTTAGCTCCTACGAGCAGTACTTC. Translated, it gives CASSKQDRGFADLSSYEQYF.

This chain links TRBV6-4 with TRBJ2-1; the match to TRBD2 covers 8 bases. The germline V gene has CDR1 MRHNA and CDR2 SNTAGT. The CDR3 covers 16 residues. Trimming removed 5 bases from V and 4 bases from J; junction bases left unmatched: 10. CDR3 loop: CASSRTLAGLYNEQFF. CDR3 nucleotides: TGTGCCAGCAGTCGAACGCTAGCGGGCCTTTACAATGAGCAGTTCTTC.

This rearrangement joins TRBV30 to TRBJ2-1, with 7 bases aligning to TRBD2. V lost 1 base, J lost 10 bases, and 7 bases stayed unmatched. The CDR3 covers 13 residues. Per germline, CDR1 GTSNPN and CDR2 SVGIG (reference sequence). The chain's CDR3 is CAWSDLGEGEQFF. Here the CDR3 DNA reads TGTGCCTGGAGTGATCTGGGGGAGGGGGAGCAGTTCTTC.

The chain employs TRBV28 and TRBJ1-1; D remains unclear. CDR1 is MDHEN and CDR2 is SYDVKM in the germline V gene. The CDR3 extends over 12 amino acids. Trimming pared 6 bases from V and 0 bases from J, leaving 5 bases between. Here the CDR3 DNA reads TGTGCCAGCAGGGCAGTGAACACTGAAGCTTTCTTT. This sequence encodes CASRAVNTEAFF.

Concerning this clone: Other DNA sequences within the sample encode an identical CDR3. The genes are TRBV19 and TRBJ2-3; 7 bases fit TRBD2. Unmatched junction bases numbered 4, after V lost 8 bases and J lost 2 bases. The CDR3 is 13 residues long. Germline V gene lookup returns CDR1 LNHDA and CDR2 SQIVND (reference sequence). The CDR3 sequence is CASGLADTDTQYF. The CDR3 coding sequence is TGTGCCAGTGGGCTAGCGGACACAGATACGCAGTATTTT. The complete variable domain, with remaining parts taken from reference TRBV19 and TRBJ2-3, reads DGGITQSPKYLFRKEGQNVTLSCEQNLNHDAMYWYRQDPGQGLRLIYYSQIVNDFQKGDIAEGYSVSREKKESFPLTVTSAQKNPTAFYLCASGLADTDTQYFGPGTRLTVL.

The gene calls are TRBV5-4 and TRBJ2-7; 10 bases align to TRBD2. V lost 2 bases to trimming and J lost 3 bases; unmatched junction nucleotides: 5. Germline CDR1 and CDR2: SGHNT and YYREEE (reference sequence). This CDR3 has 15 amino acids. In DNA, the CDR3 is TGTGCCAGCAGCTTTTCTAGCGGGAGTAACTACGAGCAGTACTTC. It translates to CASSFSSGSNYEQYF. Filled out from reference TRBV5-4 and TRBJ2-7, the complete variable domain reads ETGVTQSPTHLIKTRGQQVTLRCSSQSGHNTVSWYQQALGQGPQFIFQYYREEENGRGNFPPRFSGLQFPNYSSELNVNALELDDSALYLCASSFSSGSNYEQYFGPGTRLTVT.

With regard to this clone: Other DNA sequences in this specimen translate into the identical CDR3. The gene calls are TRBV30 and TRBJ2-7; 8 bases match TRBD2. Germline V gives CDR1 GTSNPN, CDR2 SVGIG (reference sequence). The CDR3 contains 14 residues. Germline trimming cut 2 bases from V and 0 bases from J; bases unmatched to any gene: 3. The DNA of the CDR3 is TGTGCCTGGAGTCGGGGGGGGAGCTCCTACGAGCAGTACTTC. This gives the protein CAWSRGGSSYEQYF.

The table lists this clone with a count of one. This chain joins TRBV6-4 and TRBJ2-1; 7 bases match TRBD2. Trimming at V came to 4 bases and at J to 4 bases, leaving 7 bases not matched to a gene. The CDR3 is 15 amino acids. Germline V gene sequence: CDR1 MRHNA, CDR2 SNTAGT. CDR3 bases: TGTGCCAGCAGTGTTGGTCTAGCGGAATACAATGAGCAGTTCTTC. Translated, it gives CASSVGLAEYNEQFF.

A single count supports this clone. This sequence joins TRBV2 and TRBJ2-3; D gene ambiguous. The ends were cut back, 6 bases at V and 7 bases at J, with 11 bases in the middle. CDR3 size: 12 residues. Looked up from germline, CDR1 is SNHLY and CDR2 is FYNNEI. CDR3 sequence: CASREPVNTQYF. As DNA, the CDR3 is TGTGCCAGCAGGGAACCCGTAAATACGCAGTATTTT.

This chain joins TRBV9 and TRBJ1-2; a weak D match, TRBD1 (6 bases). Germline CDR1 and CDR2: SGDLS and YYNGEE. V dropped 3 bases and J dropped 8 bases, with 23 bases sitting between them. This CDR3 is 16 amino acids long. CDR3 sequence reads: CASSATEGGKGSGYTF. The CDR3 bases are TGTGCCAGCAGCGCCACCGAGGGGGGGAAGGGTTCGGGCTACACCTTC.

This clone occurred a few times. Other DNA sequences of this sample code for an identical CDR3. The chain couples TRBV9 to TRBJ2-7; 12 bases line up with TRBD2. Unmatched junction bases numbered 0, after V lost 0 bases and J lost 2 bases. The CDR3 is 15 residues long. Germline lookup yields CDR1 SGDLS and CDR2 YYNGEE. The CDR3 is CASSVGTSGTYEQYF. DNA for the CDR3: TGTGCCAGCAGCGTAGGGACTAGCGGGACCTACGAGCAGTACTTC.

The rearrangement joins TRBV5-1 to TRBJ2-1; TRBD1 matches 7 bases. J was trimmed by 7 bases and V by 5 bases; bases with no gene match: 12. The germline V gene has CDR1 SGHRS and CDR2 YFSETQ. This CDR3 has 15 residues. The CDR3 nucleotides are TGCGCCAGCAGTCCCCTTGATAAGGGGGCAAATGAGCAGTTCTTC. It translates to CASSPLDKGANEQFF.

V and J are TRBV7-9 and TRBJ2-7; weak D call: TRBD2 (5 bases). Germline V CDR1 and CDR2: SEHNR, FQNEAQ (reference sequence). The CDR3 has 14 residues. The ends were cut back, 5 bases at V and 3 bases at J, with 14 bases in the middle. CDR3: CASSVITRDYEQYF. The CDR3 nucleotides are TGTGCCAGCAGCGTAATTACTAGAGACTACGAGCAGTACTTC.

The rearrangement joins TRBV10-3 to TRBJ2-7, with 9 bases matching TRBD1. CDR1 ENHRY and CDR2 SYGVKD come from the germline V gene. The CDR3 sequence is 15 residues long. V was clipped by 2 bases and J by 0 bases; unmatched bases: 2. The CDR3 coding sequence is TGTGCCATCAGTGAGGGACAGGGGATCTCCTACGAGCAGTACTTC. This translates into CAISEGQGISYEQYF.

The rearrangement links TRBV19 to TRBJ1-5; 10 bases map to TRBD1. CDR3 size: 16 residues. V lost 3 bases, J lost 6 bases, and 8 bases stayed unmatched. Germline CDR1 and CDR2: LNHDA and SQIVND (reference sequence). In nucleotides, the CDR3 is TGTGCCAGTAGTATCACCTCGGGACAGGGGTCTCAGCCCCAGCATTTT. Its translation: CASSITSGQGSQPQHF.

The chain carries TRBV27 and TRBJ2-1, with D tentatively TRBD1 (6 bases). V was pared by 7 bases and J by 3 bases, with 16 bases between. Germline V gives CDR1 MNHEY, CDR2 SMNVEV (reference sequence). The CDR3 totals 15 residues. CDR3 residues: CASTGTQGNYNEQFF. DNA of the CDR3: TGTGCCAGCACCGGAACACAGGGTAACTACAATGAGCAGTTCTTC.

The V and J genes are TRBV24-1 and TRBJ2-3; 7 positions agree with TRBD1. Trimming took 9 bases from V and 0 from J; bases not matched to a gene: 5. Germline CDR1 KGHDR, CDR2 SFDVKD. The CDR3 consists of 14 residues. The CDR3 sequence: CATGRGQSTDTQYF. The CDR3 nucleotides read TGTGCCACCGGAAGGGGACAGAGCACAGATACGCAGTATTTT.

The chain recombines TRBV7-2 with TRBJ2-7, with D possibly being TRBD2 (5 bases). This CDR3 contains 14 residues. V was trimmed by 3 bases and J by 4 bases, leaving 13 bases between them. Germline assignment: CDR1 SGHTA and CDR2 FQGNSA. Here the CDR3 DNA reads TGTGCCAGCAGCTTTCGTGGGAGTGAGTACGAGCAGTACTTC. Translation gives CASSFRGSEYEQYF. The whole variable domain, filled in from reference TRBV7-2 and TRBJ2-7, reads GAGVSQSPSNKVTEKGKDVELRCDPISGHTALYWYRQSLGQGLEFLIYFQGNSAPDKSGLPSDRFSAERTGGSVSTLTIQRTQQEDSAVYLCASSFRGSEYEQYFGPGTRLTVT.

The rearrangement joins TRBV7-2 to TRBJ2-2, with 10 positions matching TRBD2. Looked up from germline, CDR1 is SGHTA and CDR2 is FQGNSA. After removal of 3 bases from V and 6 bases from J, the junction contained 10 bases not matched to a gene. CDR3 size: 17 residues. CDR3 protein: CASSFILAGVLAGELFF. In DNA, the CDR3 is TGTGCCAGCAGCTTTATCCTAGCGGGAGTTTTGGCCGGGGAGCTGTTTTTT. The variable domain in full, with the rest retrieved from reference TRBV7-2 and TRBJ2-2, is GAGVSQSPSNKVTEKGKDVELRCDPISGHTALYWYRQSLGQGLEFLIYFQGNSAPDKSGLPSDRFSAERTGGSVSTLTIQRTQQEDSAVYLCASSFILAGVLAGELFFGEGSRLTVL.

The V gene is TRBV27, the J gene TRBJ2-5; D is undetermined. Trimming shortened V by 1 base and J by 5 bases, and 17 bases separated the two germline ends. This CDR3 spans 16 amino acids. Germline assignment: CDR1 MNHEY and CDR2 SMNVEV (reference sequence). The CDR3: CASSLFYGAPRETQYF. The CDR3 DNA follows: TGTGCCAGCAGTTTATTTTACGGAGCTCCTAGGGAGACCCAGTACTTC.

CDR3 DNA sequence: TGTGCCAGCAGCTCCAGCGGGACACCAAACCGAAAGGCCTACGAGCAGTACTTC. Translating gives CASSSSGTPNRKAYEQYF. This chain links TRBV7-9 with TRBJ2-7, with TRBD2 as a possible D gene (7 bases). Germline lookup yields CDR1 SEHNR and CDR2 FQNEAQ (reference sequence). CDR3 length: 18 residues. Between the trimmed V and J ends, which lost 4 bases and 2 bases, there was a span of 24 bases.

On this clone itself: Other nucleotide sequences in the sample specify the same CDR3. This chain joins TRBV7-6 and TRBJ2-3; D ambiguous. Trimming pared 1 base from V and 0 bases from J, leaving 11 bases between. CDR3 length equals 16 residues. The germline CDR1 and CDR2 sequences are SGHVS and FNYEAQ. This chain's CDR3 is CASSLGGGSSTDTQYF. The CDR3, as DNA: TGTGCCAGCAGCTTAGGAGGTGGCTCTAGCACAGATACGCAGTATTTT.

The sample holds a few counts of this clone. V is TRBV10-3 and J is TRBJ1-1; D is uncertain. Germline V gives CDR1 ENHRY, CDR2 SYGVKD. Trimming pared 2 bases from V and 5 bases from J, leaving 9 bases between. The CDR3 consists of 13 residues. CDR3 sequence: CAISETTGTEAFF. CDR3 coding DNA: TGTGCCATCAGTGAGACGACGGGTACTGAAGCTTTCTTT.

The CDR3, as DNA: TGTGCCAGCAGCGTATGGGACAGAGACAATGAGCAGTTCTTC. Encoded protein: CASSVWDRDNEQFF. V is TRBV9 and J is TRBJ2-1; 7 bases match TRBD1. This CDR3 region has 14 residues. The junction had 3 bases not matched to a gene; V was cut back by 1 base and J by 5 bases. Germline V gene sequence: CDR1 SGDLS, CDR2 YYNGEE.

This clone is a singleton in its sample. This chain links TRBV9 with TRBJ2-3; 10 positions agree with TRBD1. The trim removed 2 bases at V and 5 bases at J, leaving 11 bases unmatched. Germline CDR1 and CDR2: SGDLS and YYNGEE. The CDR3 is made up of 17 amino acids. CDR3 amino acids: CASSVTGTGAGGDTQYF. As DNA, the CDR3 is TGTGCCAGCAGCGTGACCGGGACAGGGGCCGGGGGAGATACGCAGTATTTT.

The rearrangement joins TRBV19 to TRBJ2-5; 9 bases map to TRBD2. With V trimmed by 3 bases and J by 0 bases, 8 bases remained unmatched. The CDR3 loop spans 17 amino acids. CDR1 is LNHDA, CDR2 SQIVND, per germline (reference sequence). Written as DNA, the CDR3 is TGTGCCAGTAGTATCCGGGGGAGCGGGAGGCACCAAGAGACCCAGTACTTC. This translates into CASSIRGSGRHQETQYF.

The CDR3: CASSQEQGSPYEQYF. Written as DNA, the CDR3 is TGCGCCAGCAGCCAAGAACAGGGGAGCCCCTACGAGCAGTACTTC. V usage is TRBV4-3 and J usage is TRBJ2-7; 7 bases fit TRBD1. The germline CDR1 and CDR2 sequences are LGHNA and YSLEER. J was trimmed by 2 bases and V by 0 bases; bases with no gene match: 4. CDR3 length: 15 amino acids.

This clone was detected once. The chain is built from TRBV11-2 and TRBJ2-2; tentative D call: TRBD2 (5 bases). CDR3 length: 14 amino acids. V was trimmed by 5 bases and J by 5 bases, leaving 12 bases between them. Germline V gene sequence: CDR1 SGHAT, CDR2 FQNNGV. The CDR3 loop reads CASSPVRETGELFF. In DNA, the CDR3 is TGTGCCAGCAGCCCGGTCCGGGAAACCGGGGAGCTGTTTTTT. The whole variable domain, filled in from reference TRBV11-2 and TRBJ2-2, reads EAGVAQSPRYKIIEKRQSVAFWCNPISGHATLYWYQQILGQGPKLLIQFQNNGVVDDSQLPKDRFSAERLKGVDSTLKIQPAKLEDSAVYLCASSPVRETGELFFGEGSRLTVL.

This sequence joins TRBV29-1 and TRBJ2-7; 8 bases are shared with TRBD1. Losses at the gene ends were 4 bases for V and 3 bases for J; bases not matched to a gene: 8. Germline-derived CDR1 and CDR2 are SQVTM and ANQGSEA. This CDR3 region has 14 residues. The DNA of the CDR3 is TGCAGCGTTGGAGTCCGGGACAGGCACTACGAGCAGTACTTC. Translating it yields CSVGVRDRHYEQYF.

This chain links TRBV28 with TRBJ2-7; a weak D match, TRBD1 (5 bases). The CDR3 contains 13 residues. V was clipped by 7 bases and J by 2 bases, with 12 bases between them. CDR1 and CDR2 from the germline V gene are MDHEN and SYDVKM. The CDR3 coding sequence is TGTGCCAGCAACTGGGCAGGGACCTACGAGCAGTACTTC. Amino acid sequence: CASNWAGTYEQYF. The whole variable domain, filled in from reference TRBV28 and TRBJ2-7, reads DVKVTQSSRYLVKRTGEKVFLECVQDMDHENMFWYRQDPGLGLRLIYFSYDVKMKEKGDIPEGYSVSREKKERFSLILESASTNQTSMYLCASNWAGTYEQYFGPGTRLTVT.